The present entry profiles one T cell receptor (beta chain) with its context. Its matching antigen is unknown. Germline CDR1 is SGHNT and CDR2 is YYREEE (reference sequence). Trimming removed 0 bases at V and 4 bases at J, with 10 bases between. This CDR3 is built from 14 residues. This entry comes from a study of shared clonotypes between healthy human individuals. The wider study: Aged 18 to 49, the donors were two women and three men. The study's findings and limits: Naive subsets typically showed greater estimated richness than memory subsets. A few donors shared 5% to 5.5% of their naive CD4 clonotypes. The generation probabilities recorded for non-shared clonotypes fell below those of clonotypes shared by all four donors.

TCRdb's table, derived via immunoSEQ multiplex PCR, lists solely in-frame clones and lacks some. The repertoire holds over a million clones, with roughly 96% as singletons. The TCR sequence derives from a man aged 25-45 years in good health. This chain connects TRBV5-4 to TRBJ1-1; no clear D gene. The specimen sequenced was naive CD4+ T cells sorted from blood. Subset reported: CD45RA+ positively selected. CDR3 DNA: TGTGCCAGCAGCTTGGGGCCCGAGAGCACTGAAGCTTTCTTT. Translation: CASSLGPESTEAFF.